The 16 T cell receptor beta chains below all came from one sample that was sequenced in a study of blood T cell repertoires in COVID-19. Profiled with immunoSEQ multiplex PCR; TCRdb holds only in-frame clones, not every one. Of around 84,000 clones detected, about 90% appear once; the ten largest clones hold approximately 4.3%. Sequenced material: peripheral blood. All receptors come from a man aged 45-65 years with active COVID-19.

The chain couples TRBV11-3 to TRBJ2-1; 7 nucleotides agree with TRBD1. V gave up 5 bases and J gave up 6 bases; unmatched junction bases: 7. The CDR3 length is 14 residues. Germline lookup yields CDR1 SGHNT and CDR2 YENEEA. The CDR3 reads CASSIRQGPNEQFF. For the CDR3, the DNA is TGTGCCAGCAGCATCCGACAGGGCCCCAATGAGCAGTTCTTC.

This clone occurred once. The chain employs TRBV2 and TRBJ1-5, with D perhaps matching TRBD1 (6 bases). The CDR3 has 15 residues. Germline lookup yields CDR1 SNHLY and CDR2 FYNNEI. The V gene lost 5 bases and the J gene lost 3 bases, with 14 bases spanning the gap. CDR3 sequence reads: CASSLQGPDNQPQHF. The CDR3, as DNA: TGTGCCAGCAGTCTACAGGGCCCGGACAATCAGCCCCAGCATTTT.

This clone was detected once. This sequence joins TRBV6-5 and TRBJ1-3; D might be TRBD1 (5 bases). The germline V and J ends were trimmed by 0 bases and 4 bases, with 7 bases remaining between them. Germline CDR1 and CDR2: MNHEY and SVGAGI. CDR3 length equals 14 residues. The DNA for the CDR3 is TGTGCCAGCAGTTACTCGGGGGGAGGAAACACCATATATTTT. Translation: CASSYSGGGNTIYF.

The V gene is TRBV14, the J gene TRBJ1-3; D remains ambiguous. This CDR3 has 16 amino acids. V was shortened by 2 bases and J by 0 bases, with 11 bases between the two germline ends. CDR1 is SGHDN and CDR2 is FVKESK in the germline V gene. The DNA of the CDR3 is TGTGCCAGCAGCCAAAAGGAGTCTCTCTCTGGAAACACCATATATTTT. It specifies CASSQKESLSGNTIYF. Supplemented by reference TRBV14 and TRBJ1-3, the full variable domain reads EAGVTQFPSHSVIEKGQTVTLRCDPISGHDNLYWYRRVMGKEIKFLLHFVKESKQDESGMPNNRFLAERTGGTYSTLKVQPAELEDSGVYFCASSQKESLSGNTIYFGEGSWLTVV.

The V call is TRBV2, the J call TRBJ1-1; D is perhaps TRBD1 (5 bases). The V end was cut by 5 bases, the J end by 1 base, with 8 bases between. The germline CDR1 and CDR2 sequences are SNHLY and FYNNEI. This CDR3 region has 13 residues. The CDR3 here is CASSSTGNTEAFF. As DNA, the CDR3 is TGTGCCAGCAGTTCCACAGGGAACACTGAAGCTTTCTTT.

The V call is TRBV7-3, the J call TRBJ1-5, with 7 bases that match TRBD1. CDR1 is SGHTA and CDR2 is FQGTGA in the germline V gene. V lost 3 bases to trimming and J lost 0 bases; unmatched junction nucleotides: 11. This CDR3 is built from 18 residues. The CDR3 DNA reads as TGTGCCAGCAGCTTTACCTCGACAGGGCCTTTTAGCAATCAGCCCCAGCATTTT. Translated, it gives CASSFTSTGPFSNQPQHF.

In this sample, this clone turned up once. This specimen includes other DNA sequences encoding the same CDR3. V usage is TRBV9 and J usage is TRBJ1-6; 8 bases map to TRBD1. Germline V gene sequence: CDR1 SGDLS, CDR2 YYNGEE. The CDR3 covers 16 residues. V lost 4 bases, J lost 5 bases, and 8 bases stayed unmatched. In nucleotides, the CDR3 is TGTGCCAGCAGCCCGAGGACAGGGACAAATAATTCACCCCTCCACTTT. Amino acids: CASSPRTGTNNSPLHF.

The chain carries TRBV7-3 and TRBJ2-5; 7 nucleotides match TRBD2. Germline V lookup: CDR1 SGHTA, CDR2 FQGTGA. CDR3 length: 15 amino acids. The junction had 10 bases not matched to a gene; V was cut back by 4 bases and J by 5 bases. The CDR3 protein is CASSSLAGTLETQYF. CDR3 in DNA: TGTGCCAGCAGCTCTTTAGCGGGCACCTTGGAGACCCAGTACTTC.

The rearrangement links TRBV28 to TRBJ2-4; TRBD2 is a possible D gene (6 bases). The V gene's germline CDR1 is MDHEN and CDR2 SYDVKM. The CDR3 covers 18 residues. Trimming removed 5 bases from V and 0 bases from J, with 20 bases in between. CDR3 amino acids: CASSPPGRGRLAKNIQYF. The DNA of the CDR3 is TGTGCCAGCAGTCCCCCCGGCCGAGGGAGGCTAGCCAAAAACATTCAGTACTTC.

The chain uses TRBV19 and TRBJ2-5, with 13 bases identical to TRBD2. This CDR3 comprises 15 residues. With 5 bases clipped from V and 5 bases from J, the junction kept 5 bases outside the gene matches. Germline lookup yields CDR1 LNHDA and CDR2 SQIVND (reference sequence). CDR3 in DNA: TGTGCCAGTAGTTTCGGACTAGCGGGAGTTGAGACCCAGTACTTC. This gives the protein CASSFGLAGVETQYF.

This clone was detected once. The chain couples TRBV2 to TRBJ1-2; D is uncertain. In germline, CDR1 is SNHLY, CDR2 FYNNEI. The CDR3 is 14 amino acids. The V end was cut by 5 bases, the J end by 0 bases, with 10 bases between. The CDR3 coding sequence is TGTGCCAGCAGTTTAGGGAGTGCTAACTATGGCTACACCTTC. Translating gives CASSLGSANYGYTF.

V gene TRBV4-1 combines with J gene TRBJ2-2; D perhaps matches TRBD2 (6 bases). This CDR3 is 20 amino acids long. CDR1 MGHRA and CDR2 YSYEKL come from the germline V gene. V was clipped by 0 bases and J by 2 bases, with 22 bases between them. In nucleotides, the CDR3 is TGCGCCAGCAGCCAAGAAGTAGCGGTCTCGGGGTGGGGAAACACCGGGGAGCTGTTTTTT. Its protein is CASSQEVAVSGWGNTGELFF.

This clone has just one count. V gene TRBV27 combines with J gene TRBJ2-1; 9 bases fit TRBD1. Germline V gene sequence: CDR1 MNHEY, CDR2 SMNVEV (reference sequence). The CDR3 is 16 residues long. Unmatched junction bases numbered 10, after V lost 6 bases and J lost 4 bases. CDR3 protein: CASREDRGLLYNEQFF. CDR3 nucleotides: TGTGCCAGCAGGGAGGACAGGGGTCTGCTATACAATGAGCAGTTCTTC.

This clone is a singleton in its sample. The chain carries TRBV9 and TRBJ2-1; 10 nucleotides align to TRBD2. The CDR3 sequence is 14 residues long. Trimming cost V 3 bases and J 7 bases; bases outside gene matches: 4. Germline V gene data show CDR1 as SGDLS and CDR2 as YYNGEE. Here the CDR3 DNA reads TGTGCCAGCAGCGCGAGCGGGGGGGAGAATGAGCAGTTCTTC. The encoded protein is CASSASGGENEQFF.

As for this clone: This sample also contains other DNA sequences that code for the same CDR3. V usage is TRBV6-5 and J usage is TRBJ2-7; 12 bases match TRBD1. Germline CDR1 reads MNHEY; CDR2 reads SVGAGI. CDR3 length: 16 residues. Trimming took 0 bases from V and 3 from J; bases not matched to a gene: 3. The CDR3 DNA follows: TGTGCCAGCAGTTACTCAGGGACAGGGGGCTTCTACGAGCAGTACTTC. It codes for CASSYSGTGGFYEQYF.

The J gene is TRBJ2-1, the V gene TRBV6-6, with D possibly being TRBD2 (5 bases). V gave up 0 bases and J gave up 12 bases, with 12 bases separating them. This CDR3 has 13 amino acids. Germline CDR1 is MNHNY and CDR2 is SVGAGI (reference sequence). CDR3 nucleotides: TGTGCCAGCAGTTACTCGATCACTAGTTCGCAGTTCTTC. It codes for CASSYSITSSQFF.